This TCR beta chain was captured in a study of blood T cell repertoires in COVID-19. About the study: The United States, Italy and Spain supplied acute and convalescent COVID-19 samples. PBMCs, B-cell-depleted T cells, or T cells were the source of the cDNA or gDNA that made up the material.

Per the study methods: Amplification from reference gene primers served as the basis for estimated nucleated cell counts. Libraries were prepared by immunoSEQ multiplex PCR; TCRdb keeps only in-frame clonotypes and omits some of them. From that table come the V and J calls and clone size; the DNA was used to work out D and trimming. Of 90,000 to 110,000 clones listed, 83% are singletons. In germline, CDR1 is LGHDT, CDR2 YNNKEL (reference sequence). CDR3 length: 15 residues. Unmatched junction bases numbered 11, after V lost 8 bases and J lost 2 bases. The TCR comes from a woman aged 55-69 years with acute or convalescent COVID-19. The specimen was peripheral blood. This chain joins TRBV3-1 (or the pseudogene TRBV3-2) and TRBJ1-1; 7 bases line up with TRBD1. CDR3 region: CASRYSGTANTEAFF. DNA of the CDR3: TGTGCCAGCCGCTATTCAGGGACAGCTAACACTGAAGCTTTCTTT.